A selection of T cell receptor beta chains follows, all from one sample in a study of T cell repertoires in cytomegalovirus infection. Their specific antigens are unknown. MiXCR, applied by TCRdb to the reads, yields one record per CDR3 protein. The table records 600,000 to 700,000 distinct CDR3 sequences, 30% to 35% of them present only once. Sample: cultured PBMCs, taken from culture after CMV antigen stimulation. These receptors were obtained from a human donor in good health (CMV status not recorded). Some clones in this sample may be carry-over from other donors' samples. The CDR3 runs from the conserved cysteine through the conserved F or W. A D gene is named only where the DNA matches it firmly. The size of a clone is reported for some rows only, either as once, few or many, or as a class for expanded clones.

clone size,J gene,D gene,V gene,CDR3 DNA,CDR3 protein
-,TRBJ1-1,-,TRBV12-3/TRBV12-4,TGTGCCAGCACCACCGGGGACACTGAAGCTTTCTTT,CASTTGDTEAFF
many,TRBJ2-3,-,TRBV7-9,TGTGCCAGCAGCTTAGTGGCAACAGGAGGGGCCACAGATACGCAGTATTTT,CASSLVATGGATDTQYF
-,TRBJ2-1,-,TRBV6-2/TRBV6-3,TGTGCCAGCAGGGATAGAGGGATTAGCTCCTACAATGAGCAGTTCTTC,CASRDRGISSYNEQFF
few,TRBJ2-2,-,TRBV20-1,TGCAGTGCTAGCGCAACGGGAGTGGGTCCCGGGGAGCTGTTTTTT,CSASATGVGPGELFF
-,TRBJ2-3,-,TRBV4-2,TGTGCCAGCAGCCAAGATAATTCCGGGCAGTATTTT,CASSQDNSGQYF
-,TRBJ2-1,TRBD2,TRBV15,TGTGCCACCAGCGCCCGGCCACTAGCGGGATTAAAGTCCTACAATGAGCAGTTCTTC,CATSARPLAGLKSYNEQFF
-,TRBJ2-1,-,TRBV4-3,TGCGCCAGCAGCCAATGGAAGGCGGCCTACAATGAGCAGTTCTTC,CASSQWKAAYNEQFF
-,TRBJ2-5,-,TRBV12-5,TGTGCTAGTGGTTTGGCTTCAGGGTACGAGACCCAGTACTTC,CASGLASGYETQYF
few,TRBJ1-5,TRBD1,TRBV20-1,TGCAGTGCTTATCCGCCGACCCCCTCTACAGGGGGCTATCAGCCCCAGCATTTT,CSAYPPTPSTGGYQPQHF
few,TRBJ1-1,-,TRBV6-1,TGTGCCAGCAGTGAAGTGGGTTGGCAAGCTTTCTTT,CASSEVGWQAFF
-,TRBJ1-1,-,TRBV12-3/TRBV12-4,TGTGCCAGCAGCTTAACCCTTGGGAGAACTGAAGCTTTCTTT,CASSLTLGRTEAFF
few,TRBJ1-3,-,TRBV11-1,TGTGCCAGCAGCCTAACGGGAAGAAACACCATATATTTT,CASSLTGRNTIYF
many,TRBJ1-5,TRBD1,TRBV7-2,TGTGCCAGCAGCTTGACAGGGATGAGCAATCAGCCCCAGCATTTT,CASSLTGMSNQPQHF
-,TRBJ2-7,TRBD1,TRBV6-1,TGTGCCAGCAGTGTGCGGACAGGGGGTGTTTACGAGCAGTACTTC,CASSVRTGGVYEQYF
many,TRBJ1-2,TRBD1,TRBV7-2,TGTGCCAGCAGCCATACGACAGGGTCGAGTGGCTACACCTTC,CASSHTTGSSGYTF
few,TRBJ2-1,TRBD2,TRBV20-1,TGCAGTGCTAGAGATGGTCTAGCGGGGCCTAATGAGCAGTTCTTC,CSARDGLAGPNEQFF
-,TRBJ2-4,-,TRBV19,TGTGCCAGTAGTGTCGGAACCGGAGGGTCAGCCAAAAACATTCAGTACTTC,CASSVGTGGSAKNIQYF
few,TRBJ1-2,TRBD1,TRBV27,TGTGCCAGCAGTTTAAATTTCGGGACAGGCTATGGCTACACCTTC,CASSLNFGTGYGYTF
-,TRBJ1-1,-,TRBV29-1,TGCAGCGTTGAAGATCTTCAAGGATTTCATGAAGCTTTCTTT,CSVEDLQGFHEAFF
-,TRBJ1-5,TRBD1,TRBV6-6,TGTGCCAGCAGATTGGGACAGTCCAATCAGCCCCAGCATTTT,CASRLGQSNQPQHF